This T cell receptor beta chain was retrieved from a study of HIV-infected patients and healthy controls. Whole-study results and caveats: CDR3 sharing between individuals was lower in HIV-infected patients than in healthy controls.

The CDR3 is 14 residues long. Germline CDR1 and CDR2: MDHEN and SYDVKM. Trimming cost V 5 bases and J 2 bases, with 11 bases left between them. The repertoire came from unfractionated whole blood and reflected all unsorted peripheral T cells. A remark on this clonotype: Its antigen is still unknown.

Reverse transcription used around 500 ng RNA and constant-region primers for alpha and beta. Using multiplexing indices, alpha and beta chain libraries were generated apart by chain-specific third strand synthesis. The SP2 site served as the priming point for second strand synthesis. TCRdb re-analysed the 5' RACE reads in MiXCR, keeping a single row per CDR3 protein. The sample carries 10,000 to 15,000 distinct CDR3 sequences, around 9.9% recorded once. This sequence originates from an adult in good health. This rearrangement joins TRBV28 to TRBJ2-3; perhaps TRBD1 as D (5 bases). The sequenced sample was blood. The CDR3 coding sequence is TGTGCCAGCAGTCCTACAGGTCCCACAGATACGCAGTATTTT. This translates into CASSPTGPTDTQYF.